Below, 2 T cell receptor beta chains from the same sample are listed, as sequenced in a study of blood T cell repertoires in COVID-19. Assay: immunoSEQ multiplex PCR; the TCRdb copy retains only in-frame clones and omits some. The data show fewer than 300,000 clones, roughly 85% seen once. The sample taken for sequencing was peripheral blood. These receptors all stem from a woman under 30 with acute or convalescent COVID-19.

Note on this clone: Additional DNA sequences in this sample encode the identical CDR3. The V call is TRBV11-2, the J call TRBJ2-7; 9 bases fit TRBD2. The J segment lost 4 bases and the V segment lost 1 base, leaving 2 bases of the junction unmatched. Germline CDR1 SGHAT, CDR2 FQNNGV. The CDR3 runs to 14 residues. The CDR3 protein is CASSLAGLAYEQYF. The CDR3 DNA reads TGTGCCAGCAGCTTAGCCGGACTAGCGTACGAGCAGTACTTC.

This sequence joins TRBV20-1 and TRBJ1-4; a possible D gene is TRBD1 (5 bases). Trimming cost V 6 bases and J 12 bases, with 14 bases left between them. This CDR3 contains 11 residues. The V gene's germline CDR1 is DFQATT and CDR2 SNEGSKA (reference sequence). The CDR3 is CSARPWGELFF. DNA for the CDR3: TGCAGTGCCCGACCGTGGGGGGAACTGTTTTTT.